A selection of T cell receptor beta chains follows, all from one sample in a study of cytotoxic CD8 clonotypes in ibrutinib-treated CLL. This table comes from immunoSEQ multiplex PCR, and its TCRdb copy is limited to in-frame clones, with some not included. The sample contains about 120,000 clones, approximately 83% of which appear only once. The specimen was PBMCs, collected after 24 months of ibrutinib treatment. The receptor set was obtained from a human donor with chronic lymphocytic leukemia. CDR3s include the opening cysteine and the closing phenylalanine or tryptophan. D genes are given only for firm matches. Clone size is stated in some rows and not others, as once, few, many or a class when expanded.

D gene	V gene	clone size	J gene	CDR3 protein	CDR3 DNA
NA	TRBV30	NA	TRBJ2-2	CAWTPQQSRPNTGELFF	TGTGCCTGGACCCCGCAACAGAGCCGACCGAACACCGGGGAGCTGTTTTTT
NA	TRBV2	NA	TRBJ2-7	CASTTGRVAHEQYF	TGTGCCAGCACTACTGGCAGGGTAGCCCACGAGCAGTACTTC
NA	TRBV19	few	TRBJ1-1	CASSIPGLTNTEAFF	TGTGCCAGTAGTATCCCAGGACTGACGAACACTGAAGCTTTCTTT
NA	TRBV7-9	NA	TRBJ2-5	CASSFGASQETQYF	TGTGCCAGCAGCTTCGGGGCTTCCCAAGAGACCCAGTACTTC
TRBD2	TRBV27	NA	TRBJ2-2	CASSLLPSGSRWELFF	TGTGCCAGCAGTCTCCTACCAAGCGGGAGTCGCTGGGAGCTGTTTTTT
NA	TRBV4-1	NA	TRBJ2-6	CASSPLGANSGANVLTF	TGCGCCAGCAGCCCACTCGGGGCAAACTCTGGGGCCAACGTCCTGACTTTC
NA	TRBV7-2	NA	TRBJ2-7	CASSLLEGFTYEQYF	TGTGCCAGCAGCTTACTGGAGGGATTTACCTACGAGCAGTACTTC
TRBD1	TRBV30	NA	TRBJ1-2	CAWSRDRALTNYGYTF	TGTGCCTGGAGCCGGGACAGGGCGCTTACTAACTATGGCTACACCTTC
TRBD1	TRBV10-3	NA	TRBJ2-7	CAISDRDHEQYF	TGTGCCATTTCGGACAGGGACCACGAGCAGTACTTC
NA	TRBV19	NA	TRBJ1-3	CASSISSGNTIYF	TGTGCCAGTAGTATAAGCTCTGGAAACACCATATATTTT
NA	TRBV4-3	NA	TRBJ1-1	CASSQDTGQNTEAFF	TGCGCCAGCAGCCAAGATACAGGTCAGAACACTGAAGCTTTCTTT
NA	TRBV29-1	NA	TRBJ2-5	CSVEDLPGYSETQYF	TGCAGCGTTGAAGATCTCCCTGGGTATAGCGAGACCCAGTACTTC
TRBD1	TRBV6-5	NA	TRBJ1-5	CASSYSRTGDQPQHF	TGTGCCAGCAGTTACTCGAGGACAGGGGATCAGCCCCAGCATTTT
NA	TRBV21-1	NA	TRBJ2-5	CASSKGPATESPQSLLEETQYF	TGTGCCAGCAGCAAAGGACCCGCGACGGAAAGTCCACAAAGTCTGCTGGAAGAGACCCAGTACTTC
TRBD2	TRBV30	NA	TRBJ2-2	CAWSPGLAGELFF	TGTGCCTGGAGCCCCGGACTAGCCGGGGAGCTGTTTTTT
NA	TRBV28	NA	TRBJ1-5	CASSFNVQPQHF	TGTGCCAGCAGTTTTAACGTTCAGCCCCAGCATTTT
NA	TRBV6-6	NA	TRBJ1-1	CASSRPRTATNTEAFF	TGTGCCAGCAGCCGGCCCCGGACAGCGACGAACACTGAAGCTTTCTTT
TRBD2	TRBV5-4	NA	TRBJ2-3	CASSFASGGATDTQYF	TGTGCCAGCAGCTTTGCTAGCGGGGGCGCCACAGATACGCAGTATTTT
NA	TRBV7-8	NA	TRBJ2-7	CASSHSSSYEQYF	TGTGCCAGCAGCCACTCAAGCTCCTACGAGCAGTACTTC
TRBD1	TRBV2	NA	TRBJ1-4	CASSRQGATNEKLFF	TGTGCCAGCAGTAGACAGGGTGCAACTAATGAAAAACTGTTTTTT
TRBD2	TRBV7-6	NA	TRBJ2-3	CASSLGVTGGPTDTQYF	TGTGCCAGCAGCTTAGGGGTGACGGGAGGGCCGACAGATACGCAGTATTTT
TRBD1	TRBV7-9	few	TRBJ1-2	CASSLPDRVDYGYTF	TGTGCCAGCAGCTTACCGGACAGGGTAGACTATGGCTACACCTTC
NA	TRBV14	NA	TRBJ1-1	CASSQDQARLNTEAFF	TGTGCCAGCAGCCAAGATCAGGCCCGGTTGAACACTGAAGCTTTCTTT
NA	TRBV18	NA	TRBJ1-3	CASSPAGSGNTIYF	TGTGCCAGCTCACCAGCAGGTTCTGGAAACACCATATATTTT
NA	TRBV28	NA	TRBJ1-4	CASRTPNRVAEKLFF	TGTGCCAGCAGGACCCCCAACAGGGTTGCTGAAAAACTGTTTTTT
TRBD2	TRBV30	NA	TRBJ2-5	CAWSGGGGQETQYF	TGTGCCTGGAGTGGGGGGGGAGGCCAAGAGACCCAGTACTTC
NA	TRBV4-3	NA	TRBJ2-6	CASSPTGRGLSGANVLTF	TGCGCCAGCAGCCCAACGGGGCGGGGCCTCTCTGGGGCCAACGTCCTGACTTTC
NA	TRBV7-3	NA	TRBJ1-2	CASSLGGGLNGYTF	TGTGCCAGCAGCTTAGGGGGCGGGCTCAATGGCTACACCTTC
TRBD2	TRBV28	NA	TRBJ2-5	CASSALIFKAGGQETQYF	TGTGCCAGCAGCGCCCTCATTTTTAAAGCGGGGGGCCAAGAGACCCAGTACTTC
TRBD1	TRBV7-9	NA	TRBJ2-7	CASRQMDRGNSEQYF	TGTGCCAGCAGGCAAATGGACAGGGGAAACTCAGAGCAGTACTTC
TRBD2	TRBV7-9	NA	TRBJ2-5	CASSATGLAGGRETQYF	TGTGCCAGCAGCGCAACGGGACTAGCGGGAGGGAGAGAGACCCAGTACTTC
NA	TRBV2	NA	TRBJ2-3	CASSPEQASTDTQYF	TGTGCCAGCAGTCCCGAACAGGCTAGCACAGATACGCAGTATTTT
NA	TRBV6-6	NA	TRBJ1-2	CASTPPRAASYGYTF	TGTGCCAGCACCCCCCCTCGAGCAGCATCCTATGGCTACACCTTC
NA	TRBV11-2	NA	TRBJ2-5	CASSLPRKTQYF	TGTGCCAGCAGCCTCCCTCGAAAGACCCAGTACTTC
NA	TRBV11-3	few	TRBJ2-1	CASSLGGRTTTSGQFF	TGTGCCAGCAGCTTAGGGGGGCGGACCACTACAAGTGGGCAGTTCTTC
NA	TRBV7-9	NA	TRBJ1-1	CASSSRGVTEAFF	TGTGCCAGCAGCTCACGGGGGGTGACTGAAGCTTTCTTT
NA	TRBV2	NA	TRBJ2-3	CASSEGTRRTDTQYF	TGTGCCAGCAGTGAAGGCACAAGACGCACAGATACGCAGTATTTT
TRBD2	TRBV28	NA	TRBJ2-1	CASSFQKGTSVEQFF	TGTGCCAGCAGTTTTCAGAAGGGGACTAGCGTCGAGCAGTTCTTC
NA	TRBV5-1	NA	TRBJ2-3	CASSLEGGTDTQYF	TGCGCCAGCAGCTTGGAGGGGGGCACAGATACGCAGTATTTT
NA	TRBV5-6	NA	TRBJ1-2	CASSSKTGVYGYTF	TGTGCCAGCAGCTCCAAGACAGGCGTCTATGGCTACACCTTC